This TCR beta chain was captured by sequencing in a study of blood T cell repertoires in COVID-19 (dated by TCRdb to 2018 to 2020). In terms of the full investigation: Samples covering the acute and convalescent phases of COVID-19 were provided by collaborators in the United States, Italy and Spain. The material from the prospective study consisted of cDNA or gDNA derived from T cells, B-cell-depleted T cells, or PBMCs. Subjects who had been exposed to COVID-19, were actively infected with it, or had recovered from it provided the deeply sampled blood TCRbeta repertoires that made up the dataset. The repertoires were released in a freely available public database intended as a resource for research on the immune response to SARS-CoV-2. Samples came from the ongoing ImmuneRACE study (first 160 participants) plus 1,254 subjects from 6 global collaborators. Sample metadata almost always included a de-identified subject ID, COVID-19 status, age in years and sex. Where available, HLA class I and class II types were obtained from metadata supplied by the sample provider rather than from assay-based typing.

The V and J ends are trimmed by 3 bases and 2 bases, leaving 22 bases between them. From the cysteine through the phenylalanine, the CDR3 covers 18 amino acids. Only the CDR3 region is kept as DNA, spanning 54 bases read in frame from base 1. CDR1 and CDR2 (SEHNR, FQNEAQ) derive from the germline V gene (reference sequence). The immunoSEQ Assay, a bias-controlled multiplex PCR, was used to amplify TCRbeta CDR3 regions from genomic DNA. The original methods were these. The number of nucleated cells in each sample was estimated by amplification of reference gene primers within the assay. To quantify the absolute abundance of each unique TCRbeta CDR3 rearrangement, sequence reads were collapsed and filtered. For each sample, productive Simpson clonality was calculated as the square root of Simpson's diversity index over productive rearrangements. As stored in TCRdb, this immuneACCESS dataset retains in-frame rearrangements with V and J assigned. A fraction of the clones does not appear; measured against another copy, unresolved V genes explain less than half of the discrepancy, and the remainder lacks a known reason. V, J and clone size derive from that table, while D and trimming were established from the DNA sequence. The sample profile shows roughly 67,000 clones; around 87% of them were found once. Clones ranked in the top ten supply around 1.2% of the sample.

The collaborating institutions used their own protocols to collect whole blood in K2EDTA tubes. For TCRbeta analysis, collaborators shipped samples as frozen whole blood, isolated PBMCs, or DNA extracted from either of those sample types. Results and caveats for the whole study, not just this receptor: How much clinical and demographic metadata was included differed by source and by participant, and the metadata was provided uncurated.

Details on this clone: It has no known antigen specificity. Per-base qualities were not stored, and no clone one base away is much larger.

The sequence links TRBV7-9 to TRBJ1-2, with a tentative D gene TRBD1 over 5 matching bases. The clonotype was recovered from a woman aged 55-69 years with acute or convalescent COVID-19. The sequencing sample was made of peripheral blood. In nucleotide form, the sequence is TGTGCCAGCAGCTTTTCATGGCCCTCGGGGGGAGGCAACTATGGCTACACCTTC. Its product reads: CASSFSWPSGGGNYGYTF.